This entry lists 21 T cell receptor beta chains sequenced from one sample in a study of shared clonotypes between healthy human individuals. Generated by immunoSEQ multiplex PCR, the TCRdb table keeps only in-frame clones and is missing some. The sample includes approximately 1,500,000 clones, roughly 96% of them seen just once. Sequencing input: naive CD4+ T cells sorted from blood. Subset: CD45RA+ positively selected. These receptors were collected from a man aged 25-40 years in good health.

The chain uses TRBV5-1 and TRBJ2-7, with D tentatively TRBD2 (6 bases). The CDR3 is 14 amino acids. V lost 4 bases and J lost 3, with 14 bases in between. CDR1 is SGHRS, CDR2 YFSETQ, per germline. The CDR3 coding sequence is TGCGCCAGCAGCCCGGGACTGAAAGGCTACGAGCAGTACTTC. Translated: CASSPGLKGYEQYF.

The V and J genes are TRBV7-9 and TRBJ2-7, with 8 bases fitting TRBD1. The germline gives CDR1 SEHNR, CDR2 FQNEAQ (reference sequence). The J segment lost 5 bases and the V segment lost 4 bases, leaving 7 bases of the junction unmatched. The CDR3 is made up of 14 amino acids. The CDR3 DNA sequence: TGTGCCAGCAGCTCATCGGACAGGGCCCACGAGCAGTACTTC. The encoded protein is CASSSSDRAHEQYF.

V usage is TRBV9 and J usage is TRBJ1-1, with unresolved D. Germline V gene data show CDR1 as SGDLS and CDR2 as YYNGEE. With 0 bases removed from V and 8 bases from J, the gap between germline ends came to 11 bases. The CDR3 spans 13 residues. This CDR3 reads CASSVVGGLEAFF. The CDR3 region has the DNA TGTGCCAGCAGCGTAGTAGGTGGCTTAGAAGCTTTCTTT.

The V and J genes are TRBV27 and TRBJ2-7; TRBD2 matches at 11 bases. J gave up 3 bases and V 2 bases, and 6 bases lay outside the gene matches. Germline assignment: CDR1 MNHEY and CDR2 SMNVEV (reference sequence). The CDR3 consists of 16 residues. CDR3 sequence: CASSLTRLAGNYEQYF. Here the CDR3 DNA reads TGTGCCAGCAGTTTAACGAGACTAGCGGGAAACTACGAGCAGTACTTC.

The chain has TRBV7-3 and TRBJ1-3; no definite D call. The CDR3 has 13 amino acids. Germline values: CDR1 SGHTA, CDR2 FQGTGA. Trimming took 0 bases from V and 8 from J, leaving 8 bases between them. In DNA, the CDR3 is TGTGCCAGCAGCTTAACGTTGTGGGACACCATATATTTT. Encoded protein: CASSLTLWDTIYF.

The chain couples TRBV6-5 to TRBJ2-7, with a possible D match to TRBD2 (6 bases). The V and J ends lost 0 bases and 0 bases respectively, with 9 bases between them. Germline V gene data show CDR1 as MNHEY and CDR2 as SVGAGI. The CDR3 has 15 amino acids. Here the CDR3 reads CASSYSTGVSYEQYF. CDR3 DNA: TGTGCCAGCAGTTACTCTACGGGGGTCTCCTACGAGCAGTACTTC.

This chain connects TRBV6-1 to TRBJ2-1; 8 nucleotides line up with TRBD2. J was trimmed by 8 bases and V by 1 base; bases with no gene match: 7. Germline V gene lookup returns CDR1 MNHNS and CDR2 SASEGT. The CDR3 spans 15 residues. CDR3 amino acids: CASSEVGVAGYEQFF. Written as DNA, the CDR3 is TGTGCCAGCAGTGAAGTAGGAGTAGCGGGATATGAGCAGTTCTTC.

CDR3 protein: CASSMDRVSSYEQYF. As DNA, the CDR3 is TGTGCCAGTAGTATGGACAGGGTAAGCTCCTACGAGCAGTACTTC. This chain uses TRBV19 with TRBJ2-7, with TRBD1 identical over 8 bases. The CDR3 length is 15 residues. With 3 bases clipped from V and 0 bases from J, the junction kept 4 bases outside the gene matches. Germline V gives CDR1 LNHDA, CDR2 SQIVND (reference sequence).

The chain has TRBV18 and TRBJ1-1, with a tentative D call TRBD1 (5 bases). The CDR3 totals 13 residues. Germline-derived CDR1 and CDR2 are KGHSH and LQKENI. The V and J ends lost 2 bases and 3 bases respectively, with 7 bases between them. The CDR3 region is CASSPRDYTEAFF. The CDR3 bases are TGTGCCAGCTCACCAAGGGACTACACTGAAGCTTTCTTT. Full variable domain (rest looked up from reference TRBV18 and TRBJ1-1): NAGVMQNPRHLVRRRGQEARLRCSPMKGHSHVYWYRQLPEEGLKFMVYLQKENIIDESGMPKERFSAEFPKEGPSILRIQQVVRGDSAAYFCASSPRDYTEAFFGQGTRLTVV.

This chain uses TRBV7-9 with TRBJ2-5; D possibly matches TRBD1 or TRBD2 (5 bases each). The CDR3 runs 15 residues. V gave up 5 bases and J gave up 2 bases, with 15 bases separating them. CDR1 and CDR2 from the germline V gene are SEHNR and FQNEAQ (reference sequence). CDR3 sequence: CASSTRDGLQETQYF. CDR3 nucleotides: TGTGCCAGCAGCACGAGGGACGGATTACAAGAGACCCAGTACTTC. Together with reference TRBV7-9 and TRBJ2-5, the CDR3 gives the full variable domain: DTGVSQNPRHKITKRGQNVTFRCDPISEHNRLYWYRQTLGQGPEFLTYFQNEAQLEKSRLLSDRFSAERPKGSFSTLEIQRTEQGDSAMYLCASSTRDGLQETQYFGPGTRLLVL.

This chain joins TRBV9 and TRBJ1-1, with D possibly TRBD1 on 5 matching bases. The CDR3 has 14 amino acids. V shed 0 bases and J shed 11 bases, with 17 bases lying between them. CDR1 is SGDLS, CDR2 YYNGEE, per germline. The CDR3 is CASSVGGDPRSAFF. CDR3 DNA: TGTGCCAGCAGCGTAGGAGGGGACCCCCGCTCGGCTTTCTTT.

The chain recombines TRBV7-2 with TRBJ2-2, with D hard to call. This CDR3 spans 14 amino acids. In germline, CDR1 is SGHTA, CDR2 FQGNSA. The V gene lost 5 bases and the J gene lost 4 bases, with 11 bases spanning the gap. The CDR3 sequence is CASSIRIPTGELFF. CDR3 sequence (DNA): TGTGCCAGCAGCATTAGGATACCCACCGGGGAGCTGTTTTTT.

CDR3 region: CASSAQAIGAYGYTF. The CDR3 DNA reads as TGTGCCAGCAGCGCACAAGCGATCGGGGCCTATGGCTACACCTTC. J is TRBJ1-2 and V is TRBV14; possible D gene TRBD1, 5 bases. This CDR3 is 15 amino acids long. The V and J ends lost 5 bases and 4 bases respectively, with 17 bases between them. The V gene's germline CDR1 is SGHDN and CDR2 FVKESK.

The CDR3 DNA follows: TGTGCCAGCAGCTTAACTGGGATGAGTGAAAAACTGTTTTTT. Translating gives CASSLTGMSEKLFF. The chain carries TRBV7-9 and TRBJ1-4; no firm D call. Germline V lookup: CDR1 SEHNR, CDR2 FQNEAQ (reference sequence). The CDR3 extends over 14 amino acids. V was pared by 2 bases and J by 7 bases, with 11 bases between.

The J gene is TRBJ2-7, the V gene TRBV7-2; TRBD1 might be the D (5 bases). Trimming took 5 bases from V and 3 from J, leaving 17 bases between them. This CDR3 has 15 amino acids. The V gene's germline CDR1 is SGHTA and CDR2 FQGNSA. This CDR3 is CASSLILGHIYEQYF. The CDR3 DNA follows: TGTGCCAGCAGCCTCATCTTAGGACACATCTACGAGCAGTACTTC. The full variable domain, with the rest looked up from reference TRBV7-2 and TRBJ2-7, is GAGVSQSPSNKVTEKGKDVELRCDPISGHTALYWYRQSLGQGLEFLIYFQGNSAPDKSGLPSDRFSAERTGGSVSTLTIQRTQQEDSAVYLCASSLILGHIYEQYFGPGTRLTVT.

This clone was counted once. The chain uses TRBV5-1 and TRBJ1-6; tentative D call: TRBD1 (5 bases). Trimming removed 0 bases at V and 9 bases at J, with 7 bases between. Per the germline V gene, CDR1 is SGHRS and CDR2 is YFSETQ. CDR3 length: 13 residues. For the CDR3, the DNA is TGCGCCAGCAGCTTGGAAGGGGTTTCACCCCTCCACTTT. Translating it yields CASSLEGVSPLHF.

A single count supports this clone. The genes are TRBV7-9 and TRBJ2-3, with D perhaps TRBD2 (5 bases). Trimming cost V 5 bases and J 1 base, with 10 bases left between them. CDR3 length: 14 amino acids. Germline CDR1 and CDR2: SEHNR and FQNEAQ (reference sequence). CDR3 sequence: CASSEERGTDTQYF. CDR3 nucleotide sequence: TGTGCCAGCAGCGAGGAGAGGGGCACAGATACGCAGTATTTT.

The chain links TRBV19 to TRBJ1-3; D remains ambiguous. Germline CDR1 LNHDA, CDR2 SQIVND (reference sequence). V was cut by 6 bases and J by 2 bases, with 11 bases left in between. The CDR3 is 14 residues long. Here the CDR3 reads CASRAGFAGNTIYF. CDR3 in DNA: TGTGCCAGTAGAGCGGGTTTCGCTGGAAACACCATATATTTT.

The chain employs TRBV9 and TRBJ1-3; D remains ambiguous. The CDR3 runs to 15 residues. V lost 0 bases and J 3 bases, leaving 10 bases between the germline ends. Germline CDR1 and CDR2: SGDLS and YYNGEE. CDR3 region: CASSVEGRSGNTIYF. CDR3 coding DNA: TGTGCCAGCAGCGTAGAGGGTCGCAGTGGAAACACCATATATTTT. Combining the CDR3 with reference TRBV9 and TRBJ1-3 gives the whole variable domain DSGVTQTPKHLITATGQRVTLRCSPRSGDLSVYWYQQSLDQGLQFLIQYYNGEERAKGNILERFSAQQFPDLHSELNLSSLELGDSALYFCASSVEGRSGNTIYFGEGSWLTVV.

The chain carries TRBV29-1 and TRBJ2-7; unclear D gene. Deletions cut 4 bases from V and 7 bases from J, with 11 bases between. The germline V gene has CDR1 SQVTM and CDR2 ANQGSEA. The CDR3 spans 11 residues. This CDR3 reads CSVVKAREQYF. In DNA, the CDR3 is TGCAGCGTTGTAAAGGCTAGGGAGCAGTACTTC.

V gene TRBV19 combines with J gene TRBJ2-1, with D unclear. V was clipped by 4 bases and J by 5 bases, with 21 bases between them. CDR3 length: 17 amino acids. In germline, CDR1 is LNHDA, CDR2 SQIVND (reference sequence). This chain's CDR3 is CASSTLSRRSPDNEQFF. CDR3 DNA sequence: TGTGCCAGTAGTACTTTAAGCCGGCGGAGCCCGGACAATGAGCAGTTCTTC.